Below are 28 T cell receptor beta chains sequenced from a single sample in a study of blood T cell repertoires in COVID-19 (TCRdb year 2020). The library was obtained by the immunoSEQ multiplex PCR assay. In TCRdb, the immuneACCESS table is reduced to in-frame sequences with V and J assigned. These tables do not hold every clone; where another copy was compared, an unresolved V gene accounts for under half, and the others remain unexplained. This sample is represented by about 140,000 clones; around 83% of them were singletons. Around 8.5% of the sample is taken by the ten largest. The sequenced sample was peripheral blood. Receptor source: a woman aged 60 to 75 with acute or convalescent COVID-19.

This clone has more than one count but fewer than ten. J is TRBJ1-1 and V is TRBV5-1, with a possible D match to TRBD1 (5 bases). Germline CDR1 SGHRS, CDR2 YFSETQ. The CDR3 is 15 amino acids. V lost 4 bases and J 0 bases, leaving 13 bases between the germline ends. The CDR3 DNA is TGCGCCAGCAGCCCTCAGACAGCGCTGAACACTGAAGCTTTCTTT. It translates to CASSPQTALNTEAFF.

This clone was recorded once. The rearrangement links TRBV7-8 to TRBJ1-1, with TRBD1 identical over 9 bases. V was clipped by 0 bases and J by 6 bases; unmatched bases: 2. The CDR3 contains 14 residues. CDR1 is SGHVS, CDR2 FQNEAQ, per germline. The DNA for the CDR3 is TGTGCCAGCAGCTTAGCGGACAGGGGAGCTGAAGCTTTCTTT. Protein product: CASSLADRGAEAFF.

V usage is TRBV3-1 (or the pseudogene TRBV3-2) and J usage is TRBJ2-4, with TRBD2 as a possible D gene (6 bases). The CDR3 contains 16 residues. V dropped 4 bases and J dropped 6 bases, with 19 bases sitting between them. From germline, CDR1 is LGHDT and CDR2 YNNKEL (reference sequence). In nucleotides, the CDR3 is TGTGCCAGCAGCCTTCTCGGTTTCCGGCGGGGAAACATTCAGTACTTC. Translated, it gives CASSLLGFRRGNIQYF.

The CDR3: CASSGVGGGYTF. Here the CDR3 DNA reads TGTGCCAGCAGTGGGGTCGGGGGTGGCTACACCTTC. The V gene is TRBV2, the J gene TRBJ1-2; D possibly corresponds to TRBD1 (5 bases). V was trimmed by 4 bases and J by 7 bases, leaving 10 bases between them. Germline values: CDR1 SNHLY, CDR2 FYNNEI. This CDR3 is built from 12 residues.

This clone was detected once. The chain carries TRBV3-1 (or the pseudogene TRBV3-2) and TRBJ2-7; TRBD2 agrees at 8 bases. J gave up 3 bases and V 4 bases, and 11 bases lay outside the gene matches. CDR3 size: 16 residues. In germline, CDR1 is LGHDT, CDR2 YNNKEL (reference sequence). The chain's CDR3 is CASSLTRGGPDYEQYF. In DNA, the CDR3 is TGTGCCAGCAGCCTGACTCGCGGGGGGCCCGACTACGAGCAGTACTTC.

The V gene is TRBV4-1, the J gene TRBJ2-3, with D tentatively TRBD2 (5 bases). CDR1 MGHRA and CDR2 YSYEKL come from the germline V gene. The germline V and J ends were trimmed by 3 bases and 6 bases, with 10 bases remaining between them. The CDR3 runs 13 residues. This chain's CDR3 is CASSQPGGDTQYF. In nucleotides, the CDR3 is TGCGCCAGCAGCCAGCCCGGCGGGGATACGCAGTATTTT.

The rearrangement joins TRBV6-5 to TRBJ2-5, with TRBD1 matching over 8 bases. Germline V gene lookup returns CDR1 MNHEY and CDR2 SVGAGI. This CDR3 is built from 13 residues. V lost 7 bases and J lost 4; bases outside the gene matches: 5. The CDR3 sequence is CASNRGYGETQYF. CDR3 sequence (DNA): TGTGCCAGCAACAGGGGGTACGGAGAGACCCAGTACTTC.

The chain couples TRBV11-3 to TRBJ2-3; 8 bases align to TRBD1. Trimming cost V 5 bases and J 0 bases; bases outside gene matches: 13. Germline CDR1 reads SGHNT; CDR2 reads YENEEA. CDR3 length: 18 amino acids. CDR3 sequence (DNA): TGTGCCAGCAGCCGAGACGGGACAGGCGTCTTTAGCACAGATACGCAGTATTTT. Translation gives CASSRDGTGVFSTDTQYF.

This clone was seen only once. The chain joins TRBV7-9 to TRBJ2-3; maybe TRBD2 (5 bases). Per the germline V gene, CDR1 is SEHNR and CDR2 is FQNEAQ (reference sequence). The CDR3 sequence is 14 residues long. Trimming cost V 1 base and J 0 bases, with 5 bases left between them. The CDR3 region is CASSLGTSTDTQYF. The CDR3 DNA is TGTGCCAGCAGCTTAGGGACTAGCACAGATACGCAGTATTTT.

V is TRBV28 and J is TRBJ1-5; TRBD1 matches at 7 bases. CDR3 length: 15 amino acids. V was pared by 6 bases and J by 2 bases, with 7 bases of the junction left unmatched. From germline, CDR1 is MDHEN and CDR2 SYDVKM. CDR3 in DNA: TGTGCCAGCAGACTACAGGGGATGGGCAATCAGCCCCAGCATTTT. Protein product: CASRLQGMGNQPQHF.

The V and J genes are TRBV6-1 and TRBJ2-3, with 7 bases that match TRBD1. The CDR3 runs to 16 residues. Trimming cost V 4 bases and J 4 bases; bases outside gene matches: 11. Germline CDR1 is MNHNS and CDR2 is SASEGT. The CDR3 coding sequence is TGTGCCAGCAGTGCATCTATTCTTCAGGGGGCAGATACGCAGTATTTT. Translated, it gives CASSASILQGADTQYF.

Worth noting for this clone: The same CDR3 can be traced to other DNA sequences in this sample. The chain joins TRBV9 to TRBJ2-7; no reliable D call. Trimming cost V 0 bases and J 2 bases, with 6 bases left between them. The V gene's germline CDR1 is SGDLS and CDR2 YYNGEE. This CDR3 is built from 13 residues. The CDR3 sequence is CASSVGQTYEQYF. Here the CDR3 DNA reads TGTGCCAGCAGCGTAGGGCAAACCTACGAGCAGTACTTC.

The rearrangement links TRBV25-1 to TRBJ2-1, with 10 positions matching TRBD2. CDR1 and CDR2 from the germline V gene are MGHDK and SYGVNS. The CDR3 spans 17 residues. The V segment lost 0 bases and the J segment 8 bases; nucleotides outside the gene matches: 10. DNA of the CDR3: TGTGCCAGCAGTGAATATGGGCTAGCGGGGGTTCGGGATGAGCAGTTCTTC. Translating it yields CASSEYGLAGVRDEQFF.

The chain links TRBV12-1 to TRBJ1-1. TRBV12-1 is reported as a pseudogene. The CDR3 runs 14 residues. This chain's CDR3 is CASSFSPLNTEAFF. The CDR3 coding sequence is TGTGCCAGCAGCTTTTCCCCTCTGAACACTGAAGCTTTCTTT.

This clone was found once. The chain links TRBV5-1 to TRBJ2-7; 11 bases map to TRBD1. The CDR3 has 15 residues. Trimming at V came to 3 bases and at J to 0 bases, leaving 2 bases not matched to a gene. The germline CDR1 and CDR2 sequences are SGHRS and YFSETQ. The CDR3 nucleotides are TGCGCCAGCAGCTCGGGACAGGGGGTCTCCTACGAGCAGTACTTC. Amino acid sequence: CASSSGQGVSYEQYF.

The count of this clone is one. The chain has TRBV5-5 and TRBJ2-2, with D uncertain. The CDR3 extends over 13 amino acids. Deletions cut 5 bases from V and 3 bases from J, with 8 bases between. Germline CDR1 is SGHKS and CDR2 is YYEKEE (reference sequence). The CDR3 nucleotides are TGTGCCAGCAGGGCAGGCTACACCGGGGAGCTGTTTTTT. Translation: CASRAGYTGELFF.

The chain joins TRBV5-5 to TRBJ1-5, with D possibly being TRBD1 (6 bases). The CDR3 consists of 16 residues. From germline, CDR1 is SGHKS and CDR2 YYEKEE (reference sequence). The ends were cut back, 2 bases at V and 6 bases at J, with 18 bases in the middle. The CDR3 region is CASSFTSGGFSQPQHF. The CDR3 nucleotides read TGTGCCAGCAGCTTCACATCGGGGGGCTTCAGTCAGCCCCAGCATTTT.

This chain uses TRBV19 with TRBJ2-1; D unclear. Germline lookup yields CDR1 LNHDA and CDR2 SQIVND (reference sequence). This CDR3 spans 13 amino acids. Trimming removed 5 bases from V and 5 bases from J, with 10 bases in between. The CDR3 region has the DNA TGTGCCAGTAGTCCCCGTAATAACAATGAGCAGTTCTTC. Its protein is CASSPRNNNEQFF.

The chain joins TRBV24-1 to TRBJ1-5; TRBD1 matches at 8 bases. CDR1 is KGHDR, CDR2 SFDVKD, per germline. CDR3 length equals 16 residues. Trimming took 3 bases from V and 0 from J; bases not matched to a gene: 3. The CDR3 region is CATSDRTGHSNQPQHF. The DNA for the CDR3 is TGTGCCACCAGTGATAGGACAGGGCATAGCAATCAGCCCCAGCATTTT.

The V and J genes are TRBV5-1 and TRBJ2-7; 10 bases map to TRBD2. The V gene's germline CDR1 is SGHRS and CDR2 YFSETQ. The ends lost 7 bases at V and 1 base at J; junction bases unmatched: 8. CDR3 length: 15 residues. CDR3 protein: CASSHERGGSYEQYF. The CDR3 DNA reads TGCGCCAGCTCCCATGAGCGGGGGGGGTCCTACGAGCAGTACTTC.

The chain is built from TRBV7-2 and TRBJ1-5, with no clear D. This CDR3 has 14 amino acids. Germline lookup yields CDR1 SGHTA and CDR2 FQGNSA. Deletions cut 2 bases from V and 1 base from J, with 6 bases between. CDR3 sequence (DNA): TGTGCCAGCAGCTTACTACAGAGCAATCAGCCCCAGCATTTT. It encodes CASSLLQSNQPQHF.

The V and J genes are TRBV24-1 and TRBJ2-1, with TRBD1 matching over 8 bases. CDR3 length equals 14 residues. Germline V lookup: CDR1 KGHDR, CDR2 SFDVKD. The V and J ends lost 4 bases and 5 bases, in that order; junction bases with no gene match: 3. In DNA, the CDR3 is TGTGCCACCAGTGAGTCGACAGGGGACAATGAGCAGTTCTTC. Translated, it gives CATSESTGDNEQFF.

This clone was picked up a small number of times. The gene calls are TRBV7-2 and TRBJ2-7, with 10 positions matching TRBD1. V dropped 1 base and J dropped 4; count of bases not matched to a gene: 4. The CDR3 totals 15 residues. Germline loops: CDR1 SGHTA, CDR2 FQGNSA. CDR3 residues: CASSLEWTGGYEQYF. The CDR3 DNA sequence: TGTGCCAGCAGCTTAGAATGGACAGGGGGTTACGAGCAGTACTTC.

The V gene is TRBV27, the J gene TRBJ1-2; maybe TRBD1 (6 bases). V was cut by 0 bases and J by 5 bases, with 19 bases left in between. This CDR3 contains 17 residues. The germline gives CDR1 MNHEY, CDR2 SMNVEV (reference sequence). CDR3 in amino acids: CASSLSVPQGFRYGYTF. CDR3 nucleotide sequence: TGTGCCAGCAGTTTATCCGTTCCCCAGGGGTTCCGGTATGGCTACACCTTC.

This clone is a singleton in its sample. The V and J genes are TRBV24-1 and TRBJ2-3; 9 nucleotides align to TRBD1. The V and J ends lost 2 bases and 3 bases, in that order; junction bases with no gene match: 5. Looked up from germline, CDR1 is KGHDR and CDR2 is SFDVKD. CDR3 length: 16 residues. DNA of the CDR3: TGTGCCACCAGTGATTCCGGACAGGGGATGACAGATACGCAGTATTTT. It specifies CATSDSGQGMTDTQYF.

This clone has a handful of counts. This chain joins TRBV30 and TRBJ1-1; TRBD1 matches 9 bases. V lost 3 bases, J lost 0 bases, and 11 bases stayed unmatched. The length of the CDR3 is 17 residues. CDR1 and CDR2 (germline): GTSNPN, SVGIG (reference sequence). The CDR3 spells CAWRGDRERGMNTEAFF. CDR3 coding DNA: TGTGCCTGGAGGGGGGACAGGGAAAGGGGAATGAACACTGAAGCTTTCTTT.

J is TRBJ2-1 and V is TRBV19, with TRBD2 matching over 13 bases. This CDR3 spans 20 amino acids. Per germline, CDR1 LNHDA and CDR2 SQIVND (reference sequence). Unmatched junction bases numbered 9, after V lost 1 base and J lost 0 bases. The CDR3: CASSIAPRTSGGPSYNEQFF. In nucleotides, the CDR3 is TGTGCCAGTAGTATAGCCCCCCGGACTAGCGGGGGTCCCTCCTACAATGAGCAGTTCTTC.

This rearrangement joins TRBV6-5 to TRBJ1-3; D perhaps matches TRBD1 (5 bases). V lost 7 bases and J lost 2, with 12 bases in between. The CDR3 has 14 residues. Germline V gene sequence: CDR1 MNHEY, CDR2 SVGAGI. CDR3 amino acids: CASKTGRPGNTIYF. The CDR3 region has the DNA TGTGCCAGCAAAACAGGCCGCCCTGGAAACACCATATATTTT.